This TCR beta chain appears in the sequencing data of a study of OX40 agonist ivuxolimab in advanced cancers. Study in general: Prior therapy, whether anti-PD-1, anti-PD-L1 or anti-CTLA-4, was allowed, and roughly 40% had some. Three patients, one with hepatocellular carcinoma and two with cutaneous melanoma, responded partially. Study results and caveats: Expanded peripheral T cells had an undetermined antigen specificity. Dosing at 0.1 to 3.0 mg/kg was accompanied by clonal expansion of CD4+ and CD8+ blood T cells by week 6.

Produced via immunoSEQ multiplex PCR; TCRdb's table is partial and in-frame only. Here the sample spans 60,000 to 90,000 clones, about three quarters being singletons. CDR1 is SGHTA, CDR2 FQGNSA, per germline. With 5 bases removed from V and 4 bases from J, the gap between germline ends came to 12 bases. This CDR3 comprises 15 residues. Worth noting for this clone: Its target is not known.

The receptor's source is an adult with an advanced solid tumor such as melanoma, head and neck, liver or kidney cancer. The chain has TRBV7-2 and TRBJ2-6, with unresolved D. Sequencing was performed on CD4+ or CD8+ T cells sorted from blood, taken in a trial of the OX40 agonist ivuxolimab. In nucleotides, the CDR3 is TGTGCCAGCAGCCCCAGAAGGGTGGGGGCCAACGTCCTGACTTTC. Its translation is CASSPRRVGANVLTF.